These 8 T cell receptor beta chains came from one sample sequenced in a study of shared clonotypes between healthy human individuals. Cells designated naive CD8 were CD45RO-negative and were positively selected for CCR7, with terminally differentiated effector memory CD45RA+ cells excluded. The repertoire was sequenced with immunoSEQ multiplex PCR; TCRdb's copy has only in-frame clones and lacks some. The sample consists of about 2 million clones, approximately 94% of them appearing once. The sequencing input was naive CD8+ T cells sorted from blood. These receptors were collected from a man aged 18 to 30 in good health.

The chain is built from TRBV6-6 and TRBJ2-5; no firm D call. The length of the CDR3 is 13 residues. V gave up 2 bases and J gave up 2 bases, with 6 bases separating them. Germline CDR1 reads MNHNY; CDR2 reads SVGAGI (reference sequence). CDR3 bases: TGTGCCAGCAGTTACGGCTGGCAAGAGACCCAGTACTTC. Translation gives CASSYGWQETQYF.

This clone was found once. This chain links TRBV4-3 with TRBJ1-5; D gene unclear. The germline V gene has CDR1 LGHNA and CDR2 YSLEER. The V end was cut by 3 bases, the J end by 11 bases, with 14 bases between. The CDR3 totals 13 residues. The CDR3 DNA reads TGCGCCAGCAGCCATACGACCGCCGGTGCCCAGCATTTT. Its protein product is CASSHTTAGAQHF.

The chain carries TRBV6-5 and TRBJ2-2; either TRBD1 or TRBD2 may fit D (5 bases each). Germline assignment: CDR1 MNHEY and CDR2 SVGAGI. With 2 bases removed from V and 4 bases from J, the gap between germline ends came to 5 bases. The CDR3 is 13 amino acids. The CDR3 DNA reads as TGTGCCAGCAGTTACGGGACCACCGGGGAGCTGTTTTTT. Encoded protein: CASSYGTTGELFF.

This chain links TRBV6-1 with TRBJ2-7, with TRBD2 matching over 11 bases. V trimming: 6 bases; J trimming: 3 bases; junction bases outside the gene matches: 4. The CDR3 sequence is 14 residues long. The V gene's germline CDR1 is MNHNS and CDR2 SASEGT. CDR3 coding DNA: TGTGCCAGCAGGGCCGGGACTAGCGGCTACGAGCAGTACTTC. This sequence encodes CASRAGTSGYEQYF.

The chain combines TRBV4-2 with TRBJ2-7; D remains unclear. The germline V gene has CDR1 LGHNA and CDR2 YNFKEQ. Trimming left V 5 bases short and J 3 bases short, with 14 bases between. The CDR3 runs to 14 residues. CDR3 in amino acids: CASSSQGLRYEQYF. The CDR3 coding sequence is TGTGCCAGCAGCTCACAAGGGCTTCGCTACGAGCAGTACTTC.

This chain joins TRBV11-1 and TRBJ2-7; unclear D gene. Trimming shortened V by 2 bases and J by 2 bases, and 7 bases separated the two germline ends. The CDR3 extends over 13 amino acids. Germline V gives CDR1 SGHAT, CDR2 FQDESV (reference sequence). The chain's CDR3 is CASSLNEPYEQYF. CDR3 in DNA: TGTGCCAGCAGCTTAAACGAACCCTACGAGCAGTACTTC.

This clone was detected a few times. The rearrangement links TRBV30 to TRBJ1-4; 10 positions match TRBD1. The V gene's germline CDR1 is GTSNPN and CDR2 SVGIG (reference sequence). The CDR3 covers 15 residues. With V trimmed by 2 bases and J by 8 bases, 8 bases remained unmatched. CDR3 sequence (DNA): TGTGCCTGGAGTCCCTGGGACAGGGGTCGGGAAAAACTGTTTTTT. Amino acids: CAWSPWDRGREKLFF.

The chain employs TRBV6-1 and TRBJ2-3; D could derive from TRBD1 or TRBD2 (5 bases each). The CDR3 is 16 residues long. The ends were cut back, 2 bases at V and 2 bases at J, with 14 bases in the middle. Per germline, CDR1 MNHNS and CDR2 SASEGT. Written as DNA, the CDR3 is TGTGCCAGCAGTGAAAACATTGGGGGATTCACAGATACGCAGTATTTT. Translating gives CASSENIGGFTDTQYF.